This entry lists 6 T cell receptor beta chains sequenced from one sample in a study of OX40 agonist ivuxolimab in advanced cancers. TCRdb keeps only in-frame clones here, not all; method: immunoSEQ multiplex PCR. The data show approximately 60,000 clones, roughly 90% seen once. The specimen was CD4+ or CD8+ T cells sorted from blood, collected in a trial of the OX40 agonist ivuxolimab. All receptors come from an adult with an advanced solid tumor such as melanoma, head and neck, liver or kidney cancer.

The chain has TRBV30 and TRBJ1-1, with 9 bases lining up with TRBD1. From germline, CDR1 is GTSNPN and CDR2 SVGIG (reference sequence). Trimming cost V 6 bases and J 4 bases; bases outside gene matches: 6. The CDR3 has 13 residues. The CDR3 loop is CACTGGKGTEAFF. The CDR3 bases are TGTGCCTGTACAGGGGGCAAGGGCACTGAAGCTTTCTTT. Complete variable domain (other parts from reference TRBV30 and TRBJ1-1): SQTIHQWPATLVQPVGSPLSLECTVEGTSNPNLYWYRQAAGRGLQLLFYSVGIGQISSEVPQNLSASRPQDRQFILSSKKLLLSDSGFYLCACTGGKGTEAFFGQGTRLTVV.

This clone was seen a handful of times. The junction shows a germline mismatch at one end, possibly a read error. The chain links TRBV7-7 to TRBJ2-5, with 7 bases aligning to TRBD1. The CDR3 sequence is 14 residues long. The V gene's germline CDR1 is SSHAT and CDR2 FNYEAQ (reference sequence). DNA for the CDR3: TGTGCTAGCAGCCCCCGGACAGGTTTGGAGACCCAGTACTTC. Translation gives CASSPRTGLETQYF.

This clone was seen only once. J is TRBJ1-1 and V is TRBV27; TRBD1 matches 7 bases. J gave up 1 base and V 5 bases, and 4 bases lay outside the gene matches. The CDR3 runs to 14 residues. Looked up from germline, CDR1 is MNHEY and CDR2 is SMNVEV (reference sequence). CDR3 nucleotide sequence: TGTGCCAGCAGTAAAGACAGGGAGAACACTGAAGCTTTCTTT. Its protein is CASSKDRENTEAFF.

This clone occurred once. This chain joins TRBV7-6 and TRBJ1-3; a weak D match, TRBD1 (5 bases). V shed 6 bases and J shed 0 bases, with 12 bases lying between them. The CDR3 runs to 15 residues. Germline loops: CDR1 SGHVS, CDR2 FNYEAQ. CDR3 sequence: CASSEQASSGNTIYF. As DNA, the CDR3 is TGTGCCAGCAGTGAACAGGCAAGCTCTGGAAACACCATATATTTT.

The J gene is TRBJ2-3, the V gene TRBV4-1; D unresolved. Trimming removed 1 base from V and 6 bases from J, with 8 bases in between. Germline V gene sequence: CDR1 MGHRA, CDR2 YSYEKL. The CDR3 totals 13 residues. The CDR3 loop is CASSQGPGDTQYF. The DNA of the CDR3 is TGCGCCAGCAGCCAAGGCCCCGGGGATACGCAGTATTTT.

The rearrangement uses TRBV6-1 and TRBJ1-3, with D perhaps matching TRBD1 (5 bases). The V end lost 7 bases, the J end lost 4 bases, and 8 bases lay between the germline ends. The CDR3 extends over 12 amino acids. Germline loops: CDR1 MNHNS, CDR2 SASEGT. As DNA, the CDR3 is TGTGCCAGCACAGGGAACGGAAACACCATATATTTT. Its translation: CASTGNGNTIYF.